The rows below give T cell receptor beta chains drawn from one sample of a study of post-analysis software for immune sequencing data. TCRdb reprocessed the PCR reads via MiXCR and lists one record per CDR3 protein. The sample has 740,000 or so distinct CDR3 sequences; roughly 50% are singletons. Sequencing used blood. The source is a girl between 10 and 17 years old with multiple sclerosis. CDR3s include the opening cysteine and the closing phenylalanine or tryptophan. D genes are given only for firm matches. Rows may omit the clone size; those that give it use once, few, many or a size class.

j_call d_call clone_size v_call cdr3_aa cdr3_nt
TRBJ2-1 - - TRBV20-1 CSASVVSYNEQFF TGCAGTGCTAGTGTGGTCTCCTACAATGAGCAGTTCTTC
TRBJ2-1 - - TRBV6-5 CASSSEGGIEQFF TGTGCCAGCAGTTCAGAGGGAGGAATTGAGCAGTTCTTC
TRBJ2-7 - - TRBV6-2/TRBV6-3 CASSFVPGPHYEQYF TGTGCCAGCAGTTTTGTACCGGGACCGCACTACGAGCAGTACTTC
TRBJ2-4 TRBD1 - TRBV30 CAWSVLQGANIQYF TGTGCCTGGAGTGTACTACAGGGGGCAAACATTCAGTACTTC
TRBJ2-3 TRBD2 - TRBV7-8 CASSHSPGSAAGSTDTQYF TGTGCCAGCAGTCACAGCCCGGGTTCAGCAGCGGGGAGCACAGATACGCAGTATTTT
TRBJ2-7 - - TRBV29-1 CSVRALRWGEQYF TGCAGCGTCAGGGCTCTCAGATGGGGCGAGCAGTACTTC
TRBJ2-7 TRBD2 - TRBV6-2/TRBV6-3 CASSSGLTGLYEQYF TGTGCCAGCAGTTCGGGACTAACGGGACTCTACGAGCAGTACTTC
TRBJ2-1 TRBD2 few TRBV6-5 CASSFLAGGRYNEQFF TGTGCCAGCAGTTTCTTAGCGGGAGGGCGTTACAATGAGCAGTTCTTC
TRBJ2-6 - - TRBV5-6 CASSLYGTGANVLTF TGTGCCAGCAGCTTGTACGGGACAGGGGCCAACGTCCTGACTTTC
TRBJ2-3 - few TRBV5-1 CASRDMAQPADTQYF TGCGCCAGTAGAGATATGGCCCAGCCGGCAGATACGCAGTATTTT
TRBJ2-1 TRBD2 - TRBV5-1 CASRRELAAPSSYNEQFF TGCGCCAGCAGAAGGGAACTAGCGGCCCCCAGCTCCTACAATGAGCAGTTCTTC
TRBJ1-6 - few TRBV6-5 CASSRPGIGPNSPLHF TGTGCCAGCAGTCGCCCCGGGATAGGACCGAATTCACCCCTCCACTTT
TRBJ1-1 - - TRBV14 CASSQDFEILTEAFF TGTGCCAGCAGCCAAGATTTTGAGATATTGACTGAAGCTTTCTTT
TRBJ2-3 TRBD2 few TRBV10-3 CAISSSGLSTDTQYF TGTGCCATCAGCTCTAGCGGACTTAGCACAGATACGCAGTATTTT
TRBJ1-6 - - TRBV9 CASSVGGQENSPLHF TGTGCCAGCAGCGTAGGGGGGCAGGAGAATTCACCCCTCCACTTT
TRBJ1-1 - - TRBV12-3/TRBV12-4 CASTLQAMNTEAFF TGTGCCAGCACTCTACAGGCAATGAACACTGAAGCTTTCTTT
TRBJ2-1 TRBD2 - TRBV7-3 CASSLLGGYDNEQFF TGTGCCAGCAGCCTATTGGGGGGGTATGACAATGAGCAGTTCTTC
TRBJ2-7 TRBD2 once TRBV14 CASSQVWSSGAEQYF TGTGCCAGCAGCCAAGTATGGTCTAGCGGAGCCGAGCAGTACTTC
TRBJ2-7 - - TRBV25-1 CASRAMREQYF TGTGCCAGCAGGGCGATGAGGGAGCAGTACTTC
TRBJ1-4 - - TRBV6-6 CASSPGGADEKLFF TGTGCCAGCAGCCCCGGGGGGGCGGATGAAAAACTGTTTTTT
TRBJ2-5 TRBD2 - TRBV10-3 CAISESRSGGAQTQYF TGTGCCATCAGTGAGTCGCGGAGCGGGGGGGCCCAGACCCAGTACTTC
TRBJ1-2 TRBD1 few TRBV12-3/TRBV12-4 CASSLEGTVYGYTF TGTGCCAGCAGTTTAGAAGGGACAGTCTATGGCTACACCTTC
TRBJ1-4 - - TRBV12-3/TRBV12-4 CASSLEWPSDQLFF TGTGCCAGCAGTTTAGAGTGGCCCTCCGATCAACTGTTTTTT
TRBJ2-1 TRBD1 - TRBV29-1 CSVCDGPGQGDNEQFF TGCAGCGTCTGTGATGGGCCAGGACAGGGGGACAATGAGCAGTTCTTC
TRBJ2-7 TRBD1 - TRBV18 CASSRGQGEVYEQYF TGTGCCAGCTCACGTGGACAGGGAGAGGTCTACGAGCAGTACTTC
TRBJ2-7 TRBD2 - TRBV29-1 CSVHRPREGYEQYF TGCAGCGTTCACAGACCCCGGGAGGGCTACGAGCAGTACTTC
TRBJ2-7 TRBD1 few TRBV7-3 CASSLASGQGYEQYF TGTGCCAGCAGCTTAGCCTCGGGACAGGGCTACGAGCAGTACTTC
TRBJ1-1 TRBD1 - TRBV29-1 CSARQGPRNTEAFF TGCAGCGCCAGACAGGGACCCCGGAACACTGAAGCTTTCTTT
TRBJ2-3 - - TRBV29-1 CSVVPGHYTDTQYF TGCAGCGTTGTCCCGGGACACTACACAGATACGCAGTATTTT
TRBJ2-7 - - TRBV7-9 CASSETGTDLYEQYF TGTGCCAGCAGTGAGACTGGGACGGACCTCTACGAGCAGTACTTC
TRBJ2-5 TRBD2 - TRBV7-2 CASSTLAVTYQETQYF TGTGCCAGCAGCACACTAGCGGTGACGTACCAAGAGACCCAGTACTTC